This T cell receptor (beta chain) was identified during a study of lymphopenia after photon versus proton radiotherapy (dated by TCRdb to the late 2010s). Background for the entire study: The study compared the immunological effects of photon versus proton radiation therapy in patients with gastrointestinal tumors who developed high-grade lymphopenia. The roughly 20 patients in the cohort had gastrointestinal tumors, were treated with either photon or proton therapy, and subsequently developed lymphopenia. The study aimed to characterize how the two radiation modalities differ in their impact on the immune system.

Overall results and qualifications from the work: Across the cohort, among patients who died, a greater drop in TCR diversity after the nadir was inversely correlated with overall survival time. After the lymphocyte count nadir, photon-treated repertoires showed oligoclonal expansion, especially of CD8+ Temra cells, which drove the drop in diversity. During treatment, patients who received proton therapy stayed relatively stable, whereas patients who received photon therapy lost naive T cells and TCR diversity and gained effector/memory populations. The survival association was assessed only in patients who died, and the authors presented better survival with proton therapy as a possibility rather than a demonstrated result.

Library method: the immunoSEQ multiplex PCR assay. T cell repertoires were profiled with deep sequencing of rearranged TCR beta loci together with multiparametric flow cytometry. TCRdb stores this immuneACCESS table with in-frame sequences only. Part of the clones is absent; in the studies checked, under half of the shortfall reflects unresolved V genes, and no reason is known for the rest. For this sample the table gives around 160,000 clones, of which 75% to 90% were detected only once. Approximately 4.8% of the sample belongs to the ten largest clones. V ends up 5 bases short and J 4 bases short, with an unmatched junction base count of 5. CDR1 and CDR2, looked up from the germline V gene, are SGHTA and FQGNSA. From the cysteine through the phenylalanine, the CDR3 covers 14 amino acids. The read is trimmed to its CDR3 DNA, 42 bases read in frame from base 1. Worth noting for this clone: Its specific antigen is unknown. No per-base quality is available; no much larger clone lies one base away.

Rearrangement joined TRBV7-2 to TRBJ2-3; 8 bases in the junction line up with TRBD2. This TCR came from a man between 45 and 60 years old with gastric cancer. The sample consisted of peripheral blood, taken from a patient treated with photon-based radiotherapy. The CDR3: CASSPQRESDTQYF. The DNA reads TGTGCCAGCAGCCCTCAGCGGGAGTCAGATACGCAGTATTTT.